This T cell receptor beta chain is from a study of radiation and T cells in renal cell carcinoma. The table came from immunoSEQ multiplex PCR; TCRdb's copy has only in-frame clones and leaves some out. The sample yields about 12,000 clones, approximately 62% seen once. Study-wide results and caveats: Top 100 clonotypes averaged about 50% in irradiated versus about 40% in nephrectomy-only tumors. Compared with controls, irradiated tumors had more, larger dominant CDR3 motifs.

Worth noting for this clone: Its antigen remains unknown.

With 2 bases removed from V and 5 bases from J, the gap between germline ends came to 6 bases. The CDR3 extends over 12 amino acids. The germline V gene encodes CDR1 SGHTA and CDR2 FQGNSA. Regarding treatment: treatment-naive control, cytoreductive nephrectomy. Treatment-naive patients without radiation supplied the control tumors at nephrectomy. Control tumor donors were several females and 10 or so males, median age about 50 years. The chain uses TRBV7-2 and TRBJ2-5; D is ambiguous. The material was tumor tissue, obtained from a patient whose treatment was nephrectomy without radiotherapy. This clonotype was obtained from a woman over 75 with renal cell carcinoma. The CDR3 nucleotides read TGTGCCAGCAGCTTACCTGTTGAGACCCAGTACTTC. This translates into CASSLPVETQYF.